This TCR beta chain was identified during a study of post-analysis software for immune sequencing data. This clonotype was observed a handful of times. Its antigen is unidentified. Every TCR beta cDNA library bore unique molecular identifiers. Each CDR3 protein gets one entry after TCRdb re-called the PCR reads with MiXCR. The sample includes 600,000 to 700,000 distinct CDR3 sequences, 55% to 60% seen only once; the top ten take around 11%. General study points: Comparison of patients with controls showed about 5 TRBV segments more frequent in patients, TRBV5-6, TRBV5-1 and TRBV20-1 among them.

The V gene's germline CDR1 is DFQATT and CDR2 SNEGSKA (reference sequence). The CDR3 contains 13 residues. The junction had 5 bases not matched to a gene; V was cut back by 4 bases and J by 2 bases. This sequence originates from a girl aged 2 to 10 with multiple sclerosis. This chain joins TRBV20-1 and TRBJ2-7; 7 nucleotides match TRBD1. The specimen was blood. The CDR3 reads CSAISGQPYEQYF. In nucleotides, the CDR3 is TGCAGTGCTATTTCGGGACAGCCCTACGAGCAGTACTTC.